The T cell receptor (beta chain) under discussion was sequenced for a study of T cell responses to AZD1222 COVID-19 vaccine. Findings of the study overall: It was only after the peak T cell response that any repertoires were sampled.

Germline CDR1 is SNHLY and CDR2 is FYNNEI. The CDR3 covers 14 residues. V was trimmed by 4 bases and J by 2 bases, leaving 12 bases between them. On this clone itself: Its specificity is unknown.

Sequencing used immunoSEQ multiplex PCR; TCRdb keeps in-frame clones, though not all of them. This sample has about 86,000 clones, with over 85% found just once. The TCR sequence derives from an adult in good health. The rearrangement joins TRBV2 to TRBJ2-7; possibly TRBD2 for D (6 bases). Material: peripheral blood, obtained on day 0 of AZD1222 vaccination. The CDR3 nucleotides read TGTGCCAGCAGTGTCGGGAGAGCTGCCTACGAGCAGTACTTC. Its protein product is CASSVGRAAYEQYF.